The 10 T cell receptor beta chains reported below all come from one sample, sequenced in a study of blood T cell repertoires in COVID-19 (dated by TCRdb to about 2020). Libraries came from the immunoSEQ multiplex PCR assay. TCRdb obtained this table from immuneACCESS and retained in-frame rearrangements with V and J assigned. These tables miss some clones; where compared with another copy, unresolved V genes account for less than half of the shortfall, and the remainder is unexplained. For this sample there are 150,000 to 200,000 clones; 60% to 85% appear just once. Roughly a sixth of the sample is in the top ten clones. Sequenced: peripheral blood. The receptors were sampled from a man aged 55 to 70 with active or convalescent COVID-19.

This chain connects TRBV27 to TRBJ2-7; 7 positions agree with TRBD2. The CDR3 totals 13 residues. The germline CDR1 and CDR2 sequences are MNHEY and SMNVEV (reference sequence). The trim removed 7 bases at V and 3 bases at J, leaving 6 bases unmatched. This CDR3 is CASKRDYLYEQYF. The CDR3 coding sequence is TGTGCCAGCAAAAGGGACTACCTCTACGAGCAGTACTTC.

This chain joins TRBV27 and TRBJ1-2; 7 bases fit TRBD1. Germline V CDR1 and CDR2: MNHEY, SMNVEV (reference sequence). Trimming removed 4 bases from V and 4 bases from J; junction bases left unmatched: 6. This CDR3 is built from 14 residues. DNA of the CDR3: TGTGCCAGCAGTTCTAACAGGGGCGTCTATGGCTACACCTTC. Its translation: CASSSNRGVYGYTF.

V gene TRBV3-1 (or the pseudogene TRBV3-2) combines with J gene TRBJ2-4; possible D gene TRBD1, 7 bases. The germline V gene has CDR1 LGHDT and CDR2 YNNKEL (reference sequence). The CDR3 covers 14 residues. V was cut by 4 bases and J by 8 bases, with 15 bases left in between. The CDR3 reads CASSLRSRGDIQYF. CDR3 nucleotides: TGTGCCAGCAGCCTTCGGTCCAGGGGGGACATTCAGTACTTC.

This clone was observed a few times. The CDR3 DNA is TGTGCCAGTTCCCCCTACTACGAGCAGTACTTC. This sequence encodes CASSPYYEQYF. The rearrangement uses TRBV2 and TRBJ2-7, with no clear D. CDR3 length equals 11 residues. The germline V gene encodes CDR1 SNHLY and CDR2 FYNNEI. The ends were cut back, 9 bases at V and 3 bases at J, with 9 bases in the middle.

This clone appeared a single time. The chain carries TRBV10-3 and TRBJ2-1; the D is unclear. In germline, CDR1 is ENHRY, CDR2 SYGVKD. This CDR3 spans 14 amino acids. Trimming took 6 bases from V and 7 from J, leaving 16 bases between them. CDR3 DNA sequence: TGTGCCATCAGGAATCTTGGGCCTCCAAATGAGCAGTTCTTC. This sequence encodes CAIRNLGPPNEQFF.

The gene calls are TRBV10-3 and TRBJ2-7; TRBD1 is a possible D gene (5 bases). Germline V gene lookup returns CDR1 ENHRY and CDR2 SYGVKD. This CDR3 has 14 residues. V gave up 4 bases and J gave up 2 bases, with 12 bases separating them. CDR3 region: CAISGGADPYEQYF. The CDR3 DNA follows: TGTGCCATCAGTGGTGGGGCAGACCCCTACGAGCAGTACTTC.

The chain recombines TRBV7-2 with TRBJ2-1; possibly TRBD2 for D (5 bases). The V end lost 0 bases, the J end lost 2 bases, and 17 bases lay between the germline ends. Germline V gives CDR1 SGHTA, CDR2 FQGNSA. The CDR3 sequence is 18 residues long. Written as DNA, the CDR3 is TGTGCCAGCAGCTTAGCCCGCGGGTCCGTTCCAGCCTACAATGAGCAGTTCTTC. Translation gives CASSLARGSVPAYNEQFF.

As DNA, the CDR3 is TGCGCCAGCAGCCGGACTAGCGGGCAAGGCGTTGCCGGGGAGCTGTTTTTT. Translation gives CASSRTSGQGVAGELFF. This rearrangement joins TRBV5-1 to TRBJ2-2; 11 nucleotides match TRBD2. The V gene end was trimmed by 4 bases and the J gene end by 6 bases; junction bases not matched to a gene: 11. The CDR3 spans 17 residues. CDR1 is SGHRS and CDR2 is YFSETQ in the germline V gene.

The V call is TRBV5-5, the J call TRBJ2-7; D possibly corresponds to TRBD2 (5 bases). CDR1 and CDR2 from the germline V gene are SGHKS and YYEKEE (reference sequence). The CDR3 is 12 residues long. V dropped 2 bases and J dropped 9 bases, with 12 bases sitting between them. CDR3 loop: CASSFDGRGQYF. CDR3 bases: TGTGCCAGCAGCTTCGATGGGAGAGGGCAGTACTTC.

V usage is TRBV18 and J usage is TRBJ2-2; 7 bases line up with TRBD1. V lost 3 bases to trimming and J lost 0 bases; unmatched junction nucleotides: 10. This CDR3 spans 18 amino acids. Germline V gives CDR1 KGHSH, CDR2 LQKENI. The CDR3 region has the DNA TGTGCCAGCTCACCTATGACAGGGAGTCCCTCGAACACCGGGGAGCTGTTTTTT. Translating it yields CASSPMTGSPSNTGELFF.